This T cell receptor (beta chain) was identified in a study of cytomegalovirus exposure and HLA in healthy donors. Findings and limits, study-wide: The study dropped some indistinguishable V segments, TRBV6-2 and TRBV6-3 among them.

Turning to this clone: What it binds is unknown.

The germline V gene encodes CDR1 SGHDT and CDR2 YYEEEE. The CDR3 is 14 amino acids. J gave up 4 bases and V 0 bases, and 3 bases lay outside the gene matches. The PCR was carried out with 60 Vbeta primers and 13 Jbeta primers. Sequencing used immunoSEQ multiplex PCR; TCRdb keeps in-frame clones, though not all of them. This table holds some 130,000 clones, approximately 75% found once. The V call is TRBV5-6, the J call TRBJ1-2, with 7 bases matching TRBD1. Sequencing was done on a sample of PBMCs. This receptor was obtained from a male donor in good health and CMV-seronegative. CDR3 sequence: CASSLEGGGYGYTF. CDR3 DNA: TGTGCCAGCAGCTTGGAAGGGGGCGGCTATGGCTACACCTTC.